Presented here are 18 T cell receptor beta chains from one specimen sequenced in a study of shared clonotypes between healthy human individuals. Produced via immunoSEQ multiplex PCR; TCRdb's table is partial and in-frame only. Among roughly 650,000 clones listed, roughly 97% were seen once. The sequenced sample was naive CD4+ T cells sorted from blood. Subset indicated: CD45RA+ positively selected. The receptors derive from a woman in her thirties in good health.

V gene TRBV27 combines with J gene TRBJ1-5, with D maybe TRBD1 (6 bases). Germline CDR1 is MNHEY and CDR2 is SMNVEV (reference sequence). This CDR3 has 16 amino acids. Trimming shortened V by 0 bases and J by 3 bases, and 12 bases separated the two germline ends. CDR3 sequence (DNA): TGTGCCAGCAGTTTATCGCTACAGGGTCACAATCAGCCCCAGCATTTT. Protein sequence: CASSLSLQGHNQPQHF.

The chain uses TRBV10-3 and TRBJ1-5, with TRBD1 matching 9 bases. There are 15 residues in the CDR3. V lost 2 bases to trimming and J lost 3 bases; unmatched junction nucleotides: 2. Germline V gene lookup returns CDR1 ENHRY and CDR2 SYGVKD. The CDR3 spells CAISEGQGNNQPQHF. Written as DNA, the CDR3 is TGTGCCATCAGTGAGGGACAGGGGAACAATCAGCCCCAGCATTTT.

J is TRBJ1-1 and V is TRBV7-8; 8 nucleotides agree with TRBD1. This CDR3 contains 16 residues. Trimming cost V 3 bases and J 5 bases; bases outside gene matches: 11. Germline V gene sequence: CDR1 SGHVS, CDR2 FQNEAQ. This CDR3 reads CASSFRQGAGLTEAFF. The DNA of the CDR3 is TGTGCCAGCAGCTTTAGGCAGGGGGCTGGATTAACTGAAGCTTTCTTT.

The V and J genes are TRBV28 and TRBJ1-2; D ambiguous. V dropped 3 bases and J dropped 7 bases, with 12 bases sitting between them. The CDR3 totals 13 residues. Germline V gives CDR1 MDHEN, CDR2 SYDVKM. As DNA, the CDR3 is TGTGCCAGCAGTTTTCTGAACAGCCCTGGCTACACCTTC. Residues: CASSFLNSPGYTF.

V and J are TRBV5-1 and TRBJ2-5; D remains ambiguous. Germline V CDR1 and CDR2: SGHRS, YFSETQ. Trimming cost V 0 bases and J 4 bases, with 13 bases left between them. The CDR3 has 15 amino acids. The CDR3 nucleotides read TGCGCCAGCAGCTTGGACAGCATCCGAGGAGAGACCCAGTACTTC. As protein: CASSLDSIRGETQYF.

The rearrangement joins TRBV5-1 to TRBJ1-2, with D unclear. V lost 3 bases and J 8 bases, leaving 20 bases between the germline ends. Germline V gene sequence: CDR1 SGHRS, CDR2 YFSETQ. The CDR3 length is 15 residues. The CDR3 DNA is TGCGCCAGCAGCTGGATCGCCGGGTCCTTCGACGGCTACACCTTC. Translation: CASSWIAGSFDGYTF.

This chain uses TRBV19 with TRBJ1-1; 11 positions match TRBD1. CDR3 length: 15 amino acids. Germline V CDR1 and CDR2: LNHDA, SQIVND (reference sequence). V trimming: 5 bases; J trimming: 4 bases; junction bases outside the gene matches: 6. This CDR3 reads CASSPGQGGTTEAFF. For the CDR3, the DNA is TGTGCCAGTAGTCCGGGACAGGGGGGTACCACTGAAGCTTTCTTT.

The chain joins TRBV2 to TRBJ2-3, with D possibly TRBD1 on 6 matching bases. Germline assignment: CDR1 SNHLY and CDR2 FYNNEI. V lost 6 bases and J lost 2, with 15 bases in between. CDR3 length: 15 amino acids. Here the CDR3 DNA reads TGTGCCAGCAGAAAAGAGCAGGGGTACACAGATACGCAGTATTTT. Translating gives CASRKEQGYTDTQYF. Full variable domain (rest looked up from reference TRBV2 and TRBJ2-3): EPEVTQTPSHQVTQMGQEVILRCVPISNHLYFYWYRQILGQKVEFLVSFYNNEISEKSEIFDDQFSVERPDGSNFTLKIRSTKLEDSAMYFCASRKEQGYTDTQYFGPGTRLTVL.

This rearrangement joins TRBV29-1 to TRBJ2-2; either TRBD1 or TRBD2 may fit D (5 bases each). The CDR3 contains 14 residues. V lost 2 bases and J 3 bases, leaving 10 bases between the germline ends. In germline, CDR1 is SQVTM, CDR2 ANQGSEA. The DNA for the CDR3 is TGCAGCGTTGAACGGGACCAGTACACCGGGGAGCTGTTTTTT. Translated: CSVERDQYTGELFF.

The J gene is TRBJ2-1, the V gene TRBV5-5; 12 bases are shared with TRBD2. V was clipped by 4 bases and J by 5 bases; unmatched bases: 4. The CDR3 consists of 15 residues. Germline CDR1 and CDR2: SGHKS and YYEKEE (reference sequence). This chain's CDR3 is CASSPRLAGDNEQFF. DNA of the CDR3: TGTGCCAGCAGCCCAAGACTAGCGGGAGACAATGAGCAGTTCTTC.

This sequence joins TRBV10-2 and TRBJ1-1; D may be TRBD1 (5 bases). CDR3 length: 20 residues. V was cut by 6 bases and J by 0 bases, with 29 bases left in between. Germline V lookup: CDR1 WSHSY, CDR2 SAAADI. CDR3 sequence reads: CASSSPPWGEPKGLNTEAFF. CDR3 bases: TGCGCCAGCAGCTCCCCTCCATGGGGGGAACCGAAGGGGTTGAACACTGAAGCTTTCTTT.

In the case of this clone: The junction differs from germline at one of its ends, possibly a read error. The CDR3 nucleotides are TGTGCCAGCAGTTTTATACCACAGGTTTTGTCCTCCGAGCAGTACTTC. This encodes CASSFIPQVLSSEQYF. The chain uses TRBV28 and TRBJ2-7; D is perhaps TRBD1 (5 bases). Germline V gene data show CDR1 as MDHEN and CDR2 as SYDVKM. The CDR3 extends over 16 amino acids. The whole variable domain, filled in from reference TRBV28 and TRBJ2-7, reads DVKVTQSSRYLVKRTGEKVFLECVQDMDHENMFWYRQDPGLGLRLIYFSYDVKMKEKGDIPEGYSVSREKKERFSLILESASTNQTSMYLCASSFIPQVLSSEQYFGPGTRLTVT.

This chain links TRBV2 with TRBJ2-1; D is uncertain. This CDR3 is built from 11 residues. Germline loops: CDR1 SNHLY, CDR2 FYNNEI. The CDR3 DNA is TGTGCTGGCAACACCCTGGGTGAGCAGTTCTTC. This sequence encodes CAGNTLGEQFF.

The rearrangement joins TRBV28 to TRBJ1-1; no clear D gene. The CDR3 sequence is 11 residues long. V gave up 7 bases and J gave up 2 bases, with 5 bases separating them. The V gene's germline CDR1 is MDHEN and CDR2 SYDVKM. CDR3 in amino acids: CASTQNTEAFF. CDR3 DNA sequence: TGTGCCAGCACCCAAAACACTGAAGCTTTCTTT.

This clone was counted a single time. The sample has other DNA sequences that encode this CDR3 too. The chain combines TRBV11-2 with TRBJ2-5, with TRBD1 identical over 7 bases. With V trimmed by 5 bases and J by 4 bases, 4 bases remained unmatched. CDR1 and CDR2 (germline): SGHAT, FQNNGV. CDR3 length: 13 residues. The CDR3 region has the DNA TGTGCCAGCAGCCCTGACAGGGCAGAGACCCAGTACTTC. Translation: CASSPDRAETQYF.

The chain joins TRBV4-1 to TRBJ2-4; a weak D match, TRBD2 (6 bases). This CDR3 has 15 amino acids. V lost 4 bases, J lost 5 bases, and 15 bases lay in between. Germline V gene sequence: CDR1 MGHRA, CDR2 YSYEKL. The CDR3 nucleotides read TGCGCCAGCAGCCTAGACGCGGGGAGTCAAAACATTCAGTACTTC. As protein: CASSLDAGSQNIQYF.

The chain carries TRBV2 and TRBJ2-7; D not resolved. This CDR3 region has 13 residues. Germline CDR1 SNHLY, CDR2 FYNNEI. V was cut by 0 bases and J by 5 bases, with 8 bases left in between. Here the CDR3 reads CASSEALANEQYF. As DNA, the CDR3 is TGTGCCAGCAGTGAAGCGCTGGCAAACGAGCAGTACTTC.

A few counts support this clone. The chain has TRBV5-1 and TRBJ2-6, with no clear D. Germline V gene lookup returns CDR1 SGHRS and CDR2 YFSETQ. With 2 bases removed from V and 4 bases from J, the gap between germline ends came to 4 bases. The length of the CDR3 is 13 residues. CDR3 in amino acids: CASSFAGANVLTF. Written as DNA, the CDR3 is TGCGCCAGCAGCTTCGCCGGGGCCAACGTCCTGACTTTC.